The T cell receptor beta chain under discussion was sequenced for a study of multiple sclerosis patients with progressive multifocal leukoencephalopathy. General study results and limits: Clones expanded at PML were already present before and during natalizumab. It is unclear whether the findings reflect JC virus infection or general immunocompromise.

This clone was seen a handful of times. Its antigen is undetermined. Germline values: CDR1 SGDLS, CDR2 YYNGEE. The CDR3 has 12 amino acids. Trimming took 2 bases from V and 6 from J, leaving 8 bases between them. Sequencing was at survey level. Here immunoSEQ multiplex PCR was the method, and the copy in TCRdb shows in-frame clones only, minus some. The table shows 25,000 to 35,000 clones, with roughly 90% occurring only once. The time point was: time of PML onset. Between about 15 and 56 months of natalizumab therapy passed before PML developed in these natalizumab-treated patients. Sequencing was performed on PBMCs, taken from a patient treated with natalizumab. The source of this sequence is a human donor with progressive multifocal leukoencephalopathy. The V and J genes are TRBV9 and TRBJ1-2; D not certain. CDR3 protein: CASSVSGHGYTF. The CDR3 DNA reads TGTGCCAGCAGCGTTAGCGGGCATGGCTACACCTTC. The full variable domain, its missing parts supplied by reference TRBV9 and TRBJ1-2, is DSGVTQTPKHLITATGQRVTLRCSPRSGDLSVYWYQQSLDQGLQFLIQYYNGEERAKGNILERFSAQQFPDLHSELNLSSLELGDSALYFCASSVSGHGYTFGSGTRLTVV.